This T cell receptor beta chain was found in a study of neurological immune-mediated disorders. The unsorted libraries originated from 2 million PBMCs that had been stored at -80 C. CDR1 is DFQATT and CDR2 is SNEGSKA in the germline V gene (reference sequence). CDR3 length: 15 residues. V was pared by 6 bases and J by 8 bases, with 8 bases of the junction left unmatched. The cDNA was synthesized by means of template-switch 5'RACE, which was carried out with 10-nucleotide random UMIs. From the 5' RACE reads, TCRdb called clonotypes with MiXCR, one entry per CDR3 protein. The sample has about 19,000 distinct CDR3 sequences, about 2.6% seen once. This clonotype was counted many times. Antigen specificity is unknown. Findings and caveats of the study: HTLV-1-associated myelopathy showed the most TCR clonal expansion; multiple sclerosis the least, below healthy controls. Across subjects, no CDR3 amino acid sequence appeared in expanded clones of more than one subject, a finding that suggested private repertoires in all groups.

Sequencing input: PBMCs. The chain joins TRBV20-1 to TRBJ1-6, with 12 bases identical to TRBD1. The TCR sequence derives from a woman under 30 with multiple sclerosis. The CDR3 bases are TGCAGTGCCCGGAGGGACAGGGGGCTGCATTCACCCCTCCACTTT. Its protein product is CSARRDRGLHSPLHF.